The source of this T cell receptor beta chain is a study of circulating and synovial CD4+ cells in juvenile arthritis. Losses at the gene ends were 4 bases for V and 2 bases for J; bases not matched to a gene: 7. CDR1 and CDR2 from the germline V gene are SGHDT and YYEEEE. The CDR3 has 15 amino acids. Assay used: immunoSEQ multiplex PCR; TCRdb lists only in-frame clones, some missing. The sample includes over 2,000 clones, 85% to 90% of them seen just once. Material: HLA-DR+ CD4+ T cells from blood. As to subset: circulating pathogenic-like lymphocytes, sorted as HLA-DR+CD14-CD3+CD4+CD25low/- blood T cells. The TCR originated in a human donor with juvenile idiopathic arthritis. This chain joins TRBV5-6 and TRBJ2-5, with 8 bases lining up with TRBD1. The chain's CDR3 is CASSTGQGGQETQYF. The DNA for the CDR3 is TGTGCCAGCAGCACTGGACAGGGCGGTCAAGAGACCCAGTACTTC. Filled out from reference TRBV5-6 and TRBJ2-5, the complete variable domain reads DAGVTQSPTHLIKTRGQQVTLRCSPKSGHDTVSWYQQALGQGPQFIFQYYEEEERQRGNFPDRFSGHQFPNYSSELNVNALLLGDSALYLCASSTGQGGQETQYFGPGTRLLVL.